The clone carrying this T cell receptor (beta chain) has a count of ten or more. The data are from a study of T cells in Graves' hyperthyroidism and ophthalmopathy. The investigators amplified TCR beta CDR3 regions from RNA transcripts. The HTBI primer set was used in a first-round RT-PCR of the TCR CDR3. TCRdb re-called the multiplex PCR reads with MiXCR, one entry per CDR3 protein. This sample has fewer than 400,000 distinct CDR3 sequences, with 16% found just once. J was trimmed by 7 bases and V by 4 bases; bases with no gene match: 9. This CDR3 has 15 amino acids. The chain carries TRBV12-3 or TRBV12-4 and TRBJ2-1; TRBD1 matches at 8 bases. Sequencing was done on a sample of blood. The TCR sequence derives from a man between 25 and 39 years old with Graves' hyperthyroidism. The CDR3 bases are TGTGCCAGCAGTTCTTTCATACAGGGGGAGAATGAGCAGTTCTTC. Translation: CASSSFIQGENEQFF.